This TCR beta chain comes out of a study of shared clonotypes between healthy human individuals. The table came from immunoSEQ multiplex PCR; TCRdb's copy has only in-frame clones and leaves some out. The repertoire holds approximately 940,000 clones, about three quarters seen once, with about 1.5% in the top ten. Study-wide findings and caveats: Sampling included only blood; tissue repertoires likely differ. In the sorted subsets, rarefaction showed sequencing was incomplete despite large depth.

A single count supports this clone. As yet, its antigen is unknown. This TCR derives from a man between 18 and 35 years old in good health. The material sequenced was memory CD4+ T cells sorted from blood. Documented subset: CD45RA-negative fraction.

The CDR3 loop is CSVPGQLNTEAFF. CDR3 nucleotide sequence: TGCAGCGTGCCGGGACAGCTCAACACTGAAGCTTTCTTT. This sequence joins TRBV29-1 and TRBJ1-1, with TRBD1 identical over 7 bases. The CDR3 has 13 residues. J was trimmed by 2 bases and V by 6 bases; bases with no gene match: 6. Germline CDR1 reads SQVTM; CDR2 reads ANQGSEA.